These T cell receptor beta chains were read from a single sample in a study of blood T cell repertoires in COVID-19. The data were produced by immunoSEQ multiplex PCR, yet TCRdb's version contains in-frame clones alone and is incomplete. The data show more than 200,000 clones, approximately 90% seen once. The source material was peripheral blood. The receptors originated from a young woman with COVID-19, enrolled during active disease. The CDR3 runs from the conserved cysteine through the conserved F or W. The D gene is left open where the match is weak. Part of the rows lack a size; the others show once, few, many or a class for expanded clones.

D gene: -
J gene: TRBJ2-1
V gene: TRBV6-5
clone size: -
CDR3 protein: CASSYSTGAYNEQFF
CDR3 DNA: TGTGCCAGCAGTTACTCGACGGGAGCCTACAATGAGCAGTTCTTC

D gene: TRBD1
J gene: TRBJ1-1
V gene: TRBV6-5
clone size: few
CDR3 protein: CASSSRTGGLVTEAFF
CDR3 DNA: TGTGCCAGCAGTTCCAGGACAGGGGGCTTGGTTACTGAAGCTTTCTTT

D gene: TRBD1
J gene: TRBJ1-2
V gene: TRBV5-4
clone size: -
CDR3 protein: CASSQDRVSNGYTF
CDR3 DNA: TGTGCCAGCAGCCAGGACAGGGTATCGAATGGCTACACCTTC

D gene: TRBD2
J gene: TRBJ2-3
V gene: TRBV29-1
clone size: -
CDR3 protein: CSVEATGGVADTQYF
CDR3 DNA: TGCAGCGTTGAAGCGACGGGAGGAGTCGCAGATACGCAGTATTTT

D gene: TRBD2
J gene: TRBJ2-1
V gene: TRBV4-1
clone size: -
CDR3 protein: CASSRYGGSYNEQFF
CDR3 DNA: TGCGCCAGCAGCCGGTACGGCGGGAGCTACAATGAGCAGTTCTTC

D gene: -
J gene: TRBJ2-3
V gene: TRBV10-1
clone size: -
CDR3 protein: CASSGESGTDTQYF
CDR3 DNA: TGCGCCAGCAGTGGAGAAAGTGGCACAGATACGCAGTATTTT

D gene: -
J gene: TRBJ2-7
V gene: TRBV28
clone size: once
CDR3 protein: CASSPPRGAGYEQYF
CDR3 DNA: TGTGCCAGCAGCCCCCCCCGGGGGGCGGGCTACGAGCAGTACTTC

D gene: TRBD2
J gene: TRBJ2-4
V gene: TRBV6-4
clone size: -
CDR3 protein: CASSPSGLAKNIQYF
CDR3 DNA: TGTGCCAGCAGTCCTAGCGGACTAGCCAAAAACATTCAGTACTTC

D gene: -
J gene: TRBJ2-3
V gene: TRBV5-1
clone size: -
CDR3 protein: CASSDTGRTQYF
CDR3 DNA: TGCGCCAGCAGCGATACAGGGCGGACGCAGTATTTT

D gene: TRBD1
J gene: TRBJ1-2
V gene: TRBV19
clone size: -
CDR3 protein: CASSMGRGDGYTF
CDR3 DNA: TGTGCCAGTAGTATGGGCAGGGGGGATGGCTACACCTTC

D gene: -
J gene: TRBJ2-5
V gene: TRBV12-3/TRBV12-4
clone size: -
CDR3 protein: CASRTGYEETQYF
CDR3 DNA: TGTGCCAGCAGGACCGGGTACGAAGAGACCCAGTACTTC

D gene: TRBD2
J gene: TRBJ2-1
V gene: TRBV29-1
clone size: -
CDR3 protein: CSASSGRAYEQFF
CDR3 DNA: TGCAGCGCCTCTAGCGGGAGGGCCTATGAGCAGTTCTTC

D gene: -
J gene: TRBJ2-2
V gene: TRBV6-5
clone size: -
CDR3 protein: CASSYRGGDTGELFF
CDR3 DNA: TGTGCCAGCAGTTACAGGGGGGGCGACACCGGGGAGCTGTTTTTT

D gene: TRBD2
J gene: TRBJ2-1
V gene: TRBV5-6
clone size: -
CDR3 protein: CASSLEVSGGPTQFF
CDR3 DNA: TGTGCCAGCAGCTTGGAGGTTAGCGGGGGGCCAACGCAGTTCTTC

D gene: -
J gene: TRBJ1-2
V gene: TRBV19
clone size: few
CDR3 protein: CASSPRGRYGYTF
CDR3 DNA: TGTGCCAGTAGTCCCAGGGGACGTTATGGCTACACCTTC

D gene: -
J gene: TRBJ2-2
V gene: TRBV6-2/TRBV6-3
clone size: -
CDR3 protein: CASSYGGGELFF
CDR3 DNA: TGTGCCAGCAGTTACGGCGGTGGGGAGCTGTTTTTT

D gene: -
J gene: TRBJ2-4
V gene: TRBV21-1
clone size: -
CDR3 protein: CASSKVEGKNIQYF
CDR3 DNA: TGTGCCAGCAGCAAAGTGGAGGGTAAAAACATTCAGTACTTC

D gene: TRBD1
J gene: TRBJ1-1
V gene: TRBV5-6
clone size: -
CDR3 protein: CASSIGTEMNTEAFF
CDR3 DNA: TGTGCCAGCAGCATCGGGACAGAGATGAACACTGAAGCTTTCTTT

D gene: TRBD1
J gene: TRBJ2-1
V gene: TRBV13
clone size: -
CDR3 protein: CASSPRQGRINEQFF
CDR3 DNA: TGTGCCAGCAGCCCAAGACAGGGGAGGATCAATGAGCAGTTCTTC

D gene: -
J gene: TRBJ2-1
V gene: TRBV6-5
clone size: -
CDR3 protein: CASRFATDNNEQFF
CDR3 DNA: TGTGCCAGCAGATTCGCGACTGATAACAATGAGCAGTTCTTC

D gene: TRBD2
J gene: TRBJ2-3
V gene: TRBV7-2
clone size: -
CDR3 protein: CASSLGALAGDTDTQYF
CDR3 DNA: TGTGCCAGCAGCTTAGGAGCACTAGCGGGAGACACAGATACGCAGTATTTT

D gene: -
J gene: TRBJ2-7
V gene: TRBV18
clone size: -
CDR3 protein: CASSAAPSYEQYF
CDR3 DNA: TGTGCCAGCTCCGCGGCCCCTTCCTACGAGCAGTACTTC

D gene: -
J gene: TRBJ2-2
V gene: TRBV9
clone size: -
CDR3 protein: CASSVGLVNTGELFF
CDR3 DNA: TGTGCCAGCAGCGTAGGGCTAGTGAACACCGGGGAGCTGTTTTTT

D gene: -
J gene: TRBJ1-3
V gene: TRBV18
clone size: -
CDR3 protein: CASSPAGISGNTIYF
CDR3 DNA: TGTGCCAGCTCACCAGCAGGGATCTCTGGAAACACCATATATTTT

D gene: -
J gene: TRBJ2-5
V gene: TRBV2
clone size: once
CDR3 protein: CASRLTSQRQETQYF
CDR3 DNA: TGTGCCAGCAGGTTAACTAGCCAACGGCAAGAGACCCAGTACTTC

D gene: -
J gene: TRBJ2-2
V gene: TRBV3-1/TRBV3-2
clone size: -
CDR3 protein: CASSHNSNTGELFF
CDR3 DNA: TGTGCCAGCAGCCATAACTCCAACACCGGGGAGCTGTTTTTT

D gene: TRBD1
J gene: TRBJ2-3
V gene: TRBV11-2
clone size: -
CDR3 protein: CASMGQAGQGADTQYF
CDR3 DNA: TGTGCCAGCATGGGTCAGGCGGGACAGGGGGCCGATACGCAGTATTTT

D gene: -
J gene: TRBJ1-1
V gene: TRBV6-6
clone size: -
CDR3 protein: CASSRTVGGGAAAEAFF
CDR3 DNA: TGTGCCAGCAGTCGAACCGTGGGGGGAGGGGCAGCCGCTGAAGCTTTCTTT